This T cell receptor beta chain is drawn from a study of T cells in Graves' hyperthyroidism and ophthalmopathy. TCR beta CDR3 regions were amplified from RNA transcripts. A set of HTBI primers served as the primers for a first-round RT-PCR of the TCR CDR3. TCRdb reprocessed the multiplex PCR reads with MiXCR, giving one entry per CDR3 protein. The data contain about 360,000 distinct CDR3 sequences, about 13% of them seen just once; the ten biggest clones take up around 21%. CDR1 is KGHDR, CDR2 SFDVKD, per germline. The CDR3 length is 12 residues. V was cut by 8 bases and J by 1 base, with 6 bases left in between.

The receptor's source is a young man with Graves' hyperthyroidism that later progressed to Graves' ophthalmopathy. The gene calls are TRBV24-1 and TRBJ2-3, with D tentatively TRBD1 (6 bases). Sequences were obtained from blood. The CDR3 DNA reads TGTGCCACCACAGGGGGCACAGATACGCAGTATTTT. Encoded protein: CATTGGTDTQYF.